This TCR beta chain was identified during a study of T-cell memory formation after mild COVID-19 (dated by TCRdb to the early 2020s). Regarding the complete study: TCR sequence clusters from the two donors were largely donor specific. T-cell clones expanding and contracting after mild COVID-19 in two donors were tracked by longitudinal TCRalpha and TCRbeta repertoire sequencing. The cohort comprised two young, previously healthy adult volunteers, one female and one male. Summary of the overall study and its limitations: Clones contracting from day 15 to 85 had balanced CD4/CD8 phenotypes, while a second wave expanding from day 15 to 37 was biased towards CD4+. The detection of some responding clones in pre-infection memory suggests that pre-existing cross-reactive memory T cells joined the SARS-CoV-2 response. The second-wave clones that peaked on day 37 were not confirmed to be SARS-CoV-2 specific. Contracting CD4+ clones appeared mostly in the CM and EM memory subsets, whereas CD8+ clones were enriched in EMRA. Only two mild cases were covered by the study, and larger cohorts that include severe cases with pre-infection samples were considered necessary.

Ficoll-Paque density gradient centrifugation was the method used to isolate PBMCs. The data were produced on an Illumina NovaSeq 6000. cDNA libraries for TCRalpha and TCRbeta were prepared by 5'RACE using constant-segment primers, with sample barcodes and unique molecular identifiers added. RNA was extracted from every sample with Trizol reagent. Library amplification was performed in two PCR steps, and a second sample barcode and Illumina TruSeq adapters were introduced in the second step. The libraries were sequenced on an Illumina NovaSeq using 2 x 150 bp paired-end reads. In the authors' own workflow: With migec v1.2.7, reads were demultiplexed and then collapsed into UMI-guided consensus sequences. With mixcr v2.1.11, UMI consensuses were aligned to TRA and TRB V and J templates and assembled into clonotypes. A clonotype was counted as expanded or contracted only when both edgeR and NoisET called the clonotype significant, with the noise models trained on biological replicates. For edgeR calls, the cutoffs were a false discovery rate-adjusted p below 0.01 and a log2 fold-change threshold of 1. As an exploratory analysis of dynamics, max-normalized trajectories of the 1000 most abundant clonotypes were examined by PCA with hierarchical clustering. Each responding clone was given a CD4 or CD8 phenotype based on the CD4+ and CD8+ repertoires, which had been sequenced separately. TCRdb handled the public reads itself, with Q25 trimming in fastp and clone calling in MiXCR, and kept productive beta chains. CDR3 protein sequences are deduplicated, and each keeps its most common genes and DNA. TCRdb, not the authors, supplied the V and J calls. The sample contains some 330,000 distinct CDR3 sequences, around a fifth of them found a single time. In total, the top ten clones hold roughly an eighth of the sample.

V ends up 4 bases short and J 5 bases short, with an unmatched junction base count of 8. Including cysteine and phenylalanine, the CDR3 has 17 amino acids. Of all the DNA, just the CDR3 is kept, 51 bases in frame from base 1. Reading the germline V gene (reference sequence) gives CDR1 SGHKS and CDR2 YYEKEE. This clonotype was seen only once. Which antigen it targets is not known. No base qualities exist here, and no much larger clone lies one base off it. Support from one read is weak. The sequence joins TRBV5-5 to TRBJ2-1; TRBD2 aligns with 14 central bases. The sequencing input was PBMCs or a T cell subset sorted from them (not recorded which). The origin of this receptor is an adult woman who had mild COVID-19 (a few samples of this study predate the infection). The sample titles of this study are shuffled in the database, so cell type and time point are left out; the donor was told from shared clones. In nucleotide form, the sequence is TGTGCCAGCAGCCAAGCTCCGGGACTAGCGGGGGACAATGAGCAGTTCTTC. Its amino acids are CASSQAPGLAGDNEQFF. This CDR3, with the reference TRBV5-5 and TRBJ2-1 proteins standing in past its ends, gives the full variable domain DAGVTQSPTHLIKTRGQQVTLRCSPISGHKSVSWYQQVLGQGPQFIFQYYEKEERGRGNFPDRFSARQFPNYSSELNVNALLLGDSALYLCASSQAPGLAGDNEQFFGPGTRLTVL.